This entry concerns a single TCR beta chain. RNA transcripts yielded amplified TCR beta CDR3 regions. Initially, a first-round RT-PCR of the TCR CDR3 employed the HTBI primer set. TCRdb reprocessed the multiplex PCR reads via MiXCR and lists one record per CDR3 protein. This table holds roughly 840,000 distinct CDR3 sequences, roughly 40% found once. Trimming took off 4 bases at V and 2 bases at J, with 19 bases between the two ends. Germline assignment: CDR1 SEHNR and CDR2 FQNEAQ (reference sequence). This CDR3 comprises 17 residues. This record comes from a study of T cells in Graves' hyperthyroidism and ophthalmopathy.

Sequencing was carried out using blood. The chain has TRBV7-9 and TRBJ2-3, with a weak D call TRBD2 (7 bases). The receptor's source is a man between 18 and 35 years old with Graves' hyperthyroidism. CDR3 loop: CASSSPTGGGPTDTQYF. The CDR3 coding sequence is TGTGCCAGCAGCTCTCCCACTGGCGGGGGCCCCACAGATACGCAGTATTTT.